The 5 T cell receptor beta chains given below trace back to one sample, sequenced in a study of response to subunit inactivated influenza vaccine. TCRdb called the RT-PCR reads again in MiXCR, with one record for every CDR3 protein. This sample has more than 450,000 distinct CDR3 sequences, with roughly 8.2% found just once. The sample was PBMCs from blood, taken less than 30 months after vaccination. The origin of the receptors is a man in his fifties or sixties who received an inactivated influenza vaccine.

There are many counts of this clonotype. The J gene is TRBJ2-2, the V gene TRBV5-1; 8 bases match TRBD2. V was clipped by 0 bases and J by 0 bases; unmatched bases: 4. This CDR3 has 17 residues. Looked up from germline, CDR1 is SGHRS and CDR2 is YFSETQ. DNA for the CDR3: TGCGCCAGCAGCTTGGCTACTAGCGGAGCGAACACCGGGGAGCTGTTTTTT. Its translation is CASSLATSGANTGELFF.

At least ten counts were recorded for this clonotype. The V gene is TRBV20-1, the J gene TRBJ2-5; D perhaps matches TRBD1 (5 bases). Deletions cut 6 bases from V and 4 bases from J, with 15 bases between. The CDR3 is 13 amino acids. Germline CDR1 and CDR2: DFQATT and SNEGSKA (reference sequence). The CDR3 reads CSASDTKAETQYF. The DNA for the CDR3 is TGCAGTGCCTCGGACACCAAGGCAGAGACCCAGTACTTC.

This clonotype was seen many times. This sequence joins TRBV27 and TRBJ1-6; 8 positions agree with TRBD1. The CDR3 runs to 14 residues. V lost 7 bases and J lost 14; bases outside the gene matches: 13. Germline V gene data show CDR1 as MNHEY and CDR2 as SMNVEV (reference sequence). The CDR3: CASKMRMDRASLHF. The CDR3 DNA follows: TGTGCCAGCAAAATGCGCATGGACAGGGCATCCCTCCACTTT.

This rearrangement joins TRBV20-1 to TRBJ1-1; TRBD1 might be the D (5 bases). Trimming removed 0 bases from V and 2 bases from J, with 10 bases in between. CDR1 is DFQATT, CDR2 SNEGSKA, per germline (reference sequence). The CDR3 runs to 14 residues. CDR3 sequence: CSARDPGVNTEAFF. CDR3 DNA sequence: TGCAGTGCTAGAGACCCGGGGGTTAACACTGAAGCTTTCTTT.

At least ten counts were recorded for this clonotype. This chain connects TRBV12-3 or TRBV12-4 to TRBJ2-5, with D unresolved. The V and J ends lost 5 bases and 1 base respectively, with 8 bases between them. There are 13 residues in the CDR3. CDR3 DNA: TGTGCCAGCAGTCCGGTGGGCCAAGAGACCCAGTACTTC. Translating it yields CASSPVGQETQYF.